Following are 8 T cell receptor beta chains from one sample sequenced in a study of a mutant IDH1 vaccine in newly diagnosed glioma. Noted time point: week 5, during vaccination. Vaccination comprised doses that each held 300 ug of mutant IDH1 20-mer peptide, plus topical imiquimod. The antigens of these receptors remain unknown. The repertoire was sequenced with immunoSEQ multiplex PCR; TCRdb's copy has only in-frame clones and lacks some. In the table there are under 70,000 clones, 80% to 90% of which are singletons. Sequences were derived from PBMCs, sampled from a glioma patient whose treatment included an IDH1 peptide vaccine. Receptors were obtained from a woman in her 50s with glioma.

V gene TRBV19 combines with J gene TRBJ1-1; D is uncertain. The V end lost 9 bases, the J end lost 0 bases, and 11 bases lay between the germline ends. The germline CDR1 and CDR2 sequences are LNHDA and SQIVND (reference sequence). This CDR3 region has 13 residues. The CDR3 loop reads CASRGRVNTEAFF. Here the CDR3 DNA reads TGTGCCAGCCGGGGTAGGGTGAACACTGAAGCTTTCTTT.

This clone was detected only a few times. The gene calls are TRBV15 and TRBJ1-2; D not resolved. The germline V gene has CDR1 LNHNV and CDR2 YYDKDF (reference sequence). CDR3 length: 18 amino acids. The germline V and J ends were trimmed by 0 bases and 2 bases, with 19 bases remaining between them. The CDR3 sequence: CATSRDFVTEHSNYGYTF. Written as DNA, the CDR3 is TGTGCCACCAGCAGAGATTTCGTAACAGAACATTCGAACTATGGCTACACCTTC.

The CDR3 region has the DNA TGTGCCAGCACCAAAACAGGGAACTCTGGAAACACCATATATTTT. It codes for CASTKTGNSGNTIYF. The V and J genes are TRBV6-5 and TRBJ1-3; tentatively, D is TRBD1 (6 bases). Germline V CDR1 and CDR2: MNHEY, SVGAGI. The CDR3 has 15 residues. V gave up 7 bases and J gave up 0 bases, with 13 bases separating them.

The V gene is TRBV9, the J gene TRBJ2-3; TRBD1 might be the D (6 bases). Trimming removed 0 bases at V and 4 bases at J, with 12 bases between. Germline V gene lookup returns CDR1 SGDLS and CDR2 YYNGEE. CDR3 length equals 15 residues. CDR3 protein: CASSVGAGAADTQYF. The CDR3, as DNA: TGTGCCAGCAGCGTAGGGGCAGGGGCGGCAGATACGCAGTATTTT.

V and J are TRBV19 and TRBJ2-7, with D perhaps TRBD1 or TRBD2 (6 bases each). CDR1 LNHDA and CDR2 SQIVND come from the germline V gene (reference sequence). The CDR3 runs 16 residues. Deletions cut 1 base from V and 5 bases from J, with 18 bases between. This CDR3 is CASSIVAAGVGHEQYF. The CDR3 DNA is TGTGCCAGTAGTATAGTAGCGGCAGGGGTGGGTCACGAGCAGTACTTC.

The gene calls are TRBV6-4 and TRBJ2-1, with 7 positions matching TRBD2. The CDR3 is made up of 13 amino acids. CDR1 is MRHNA and CDR2 is SNTAGT in the germline V gene. With V trimmed by 6 bases and J by 1 base, 0 bases remained unmatched. The CDR3 is CASSGGSYNEQFF. In nucleotides, the CDR3 is TGTGCCAGCAGCGGGGGGTCCTACAATGAGCAGTTCTTC.

V and J are TRBV6-1 and TRBJ1-4, with D perhaps matching TRBD1 (5 bases). CDR3 length: 11 residues. In germline, CDR1 is MNHNS, CDR2 SASEGT. V gave up 1 base and J gave up 11 bases, with 5 bases separating them. The CDR3 region is CASSEEGKLFF. The CDR3 coding sequence is TGTGCCAGCAGTGAAGAGGGGAAACTGTTTTTT.

This clone was observed a single time. In DNA form, the CDR3 reads TGTGCCACCAGCGTAGACAGGGGAGGGACTGAAGCTTTCTTT. Its translation: CATSVDRGGTEAFF. The chain has TRBV15 and TRBJ1-1, with 8 bases that match TRBD1. The ends lost 5 bases at V and 5 bases at J; junction bases unmatched: 7. The CDR3 extends over 14 amino acids. CDR1 is LNHNV and CDR2 is YYDKDF in the germline V gene (reference sequence).